Listed below are T cell receptor beta chains from one sample, sequenced in a study of blood T cell repertoires in COVID-19. Sequenced by immunoSEQ multiplex PCR; TCRdb stores in-frame clones only, minus some. The table lists more than 60,000 clones, roughly nine tenths of them singletons. Sequencing was carried out using peripheral blood. These receptors came from an elderly woman with active or convalescent COVID-19. The CDR3 runs from the conserved cysteine through the conserved F or W. D genes are given only for firm matches. Clone sizes are given selectively: once, few, many, or a class where the clone is expanded.

D gene	clone size	V gene	CDR3 length	J gene	CDR3 protein	CDR3 DNA
TRBD1	.	TRBV7-6	14	TRBJ2-5	CASSPKGAQETQYF	TGTGCCAGCAGCCCAAAGGGGGCCCAAGAGACCCAGTACTTC
.	.	TRBV18	16	TRBJ1-6	CASSPPGLVGNSPLHF	TGTGCCAGCTCACCCCCGGGACTCGTGGGGAATTCACCCCTCCACTTT
TRBD2	.	TRBV7-7	15	TRBJ2-5	CASSPEAGAQETQYF	TGTGCTAGCAGCCCAGAAGCGGGAGCACAAGAGACCCAGTACTTC
.	.	TRBV5-8	16	TRBJ2-3	CASSLSSGLGTDTQYF	TGTGCCAGCAGCTTGTCATCGGGTCTTGGCACAGATACGCAGTATTTT
.	.	TRBV6-5	12	TRBJ2-1	CASSKGKNEQFF	TGTGCCAGCAGTAAGGGGAAAAATGAGCAGTTCTTC
.	.	TRBV28	14	TRBJ1-2	CATSGGELWKGYTF	TGTGCCACCTCCGGGGGGGAACTATGGAAGGGCTACACCTTC
TRBD1	.	TRBV18	16	TRBJ2-7	CASSPLGTVLSYEQYF	TGTGCCAGCTCACCCCTGGGGACAGTTCTCTCCTACGAGCAGTACTTC
TRBD1	.	TRBV18	14	TRBJ1-5	CASSPGQVNQPQHF	TGTGCCAGCTCACCAGGACAGGTCAATCAGCCCCAGCATTTT
TRBD2	.	TRBV30	17	TRBJ2-7	CAWSPPSGGVRAYEQYF	TGTGCCTGGAGTCCACCTAGCGGAGGGGTCCGGGCCTACGAGCAGTACTTC
.	.	TRBV10-3	11	TRBJ2-7	CAIRTGQEQYF	TGTGCCATCAGAACAGGTCAAGAGCAGTACTTC
TRBD1	.	TRBV3-1/TRBV3-2	16	TRBJ2-7	CASSQSRGQASYEQYF	TGTGCCAGCAGCCAATCCCGAGGACAGGCCTCCTACGAGCAGTACTTC
TRBD2	few	TRBV4-2	16	TRBJ2-3	CASSPTGGGFTDTQYF	TGTGCCAGCAGCCCGACCGGGGGGGGGTTCACAGATACGCAGTATTTT
TRBD1	.	TRBV5-1	18	TRBJ2-4	CASSLRPDREPSKNIQYF	TGCGCCAGCAGCTTACGTCCTGACAGGGAACCTTCCAAAAACATTCAGTACTTC
.	.	TRBV6-6	15	TRBJ1-5	CASSRPGVSNQPQHF	TGTGCCAGCAGTCGGCCAGGGGTCAGCAATCAGCCCCAGCATTTT
.	.	TRBV7-2	15	TRBJ1-1	CASSTPGGQGTEAFF	TGTGCCAGCAGCACTCCGGGGGGGCAGGGCACTGAAGCTTTCTTT
TRBD1	.	TRBV29-1	13	TRBJ2-7	CSVPGQGAHEQYF	TGCAGCGTTCCGGGACAGGGGGCCCACGAGCAGTACTTC
.	once	TRBV9	15	TRBJ2-7	CASSVAWGGGAEQYF	TGTGCCAGCAGCGTAGCATGGGGCGGAGGGGCCGAGCAGTACTTC
.	.	TRBV5-1	15	TRBJ2-7	CASSPTGLNTYEQYF	TGCGCCAGCAGCCCGACGGGACTGAATACCTACGAGCAGTACTTC
TRBD1	.	TRBV19	14	TRBJ2-5	CASTSLGQGETQYF	TGTGCCAGTACCTCCCTCGGACAGGGGGAGACCCAGTACTTC
.	.	TRBV2	12	TRBJ2-7	CASSSRESEQYF	TGTGCCAGCAGTTCAAGGGAGTCCGAGCAGTACTTC
TRBD2	.	TRBV28	16	TRBJ2-6	CASGLAGVGGANVLTF	TGTGCCAGCGGGCTAGCGGGGGTAGGTGGGGCCAACGTCCTGACTTTC
TRBD1	.	TRBV6-2/TRBV6-3	15	TRBJ1-6	CASSASTGGNSPLHF	TGTGCCAGCAGTGCCTCTACAGGGGGCAATTCACCCCTCCACTTT
TRBD2	.	TRBV19	18	TRBJ2-1	CASSWNSGGAGPYNEQFF	TGTGCCAGTAGTTGGAATAGCGGGGGGGCTGGTCCCTACAATGAGCAGTTCTTC
.	.	TRBV3-1/TRBV3-2	17	TRBJ2-5	CASSQGRERDLQETQYF	TGTGCCAGCAGCCAAGGAAGGGAACGGGACTTACAAGAGACCCAGTACTTC
TRBD1	.	TRBV30	14	TRBJ1-6	CAWNSDRGNSPLHF	TGTGCCTGGAACTCGGACAGGGGAAATTCACCCCTCCACTTT
TRBD1	few	TRBV11-3	14	TRBJ2-7	CASSAPGQDYEQYF	TGTGCCAGCAGCGCGCCGGGACAGGACTACGAGCAGTACTTC
TRBD2	.	TRBV2	14	TRBJ2-3	CASSGTSGKDTQYF	TGTGCCAGCAGTGGGACTAGCGGGAAAGATACGCAGTATTTT
.	.	TRBV9	13	TRBJ2-3	CASRGPRTDTQYF	TGTGCCAGCCGAGGGCCCCGGACAGATACGCAGTATTTT
TRBD1	.	TRBV7-2	13	TRBJ1-1	CASSEQGSTEAFF	TGTGCCAGCAGCGAACAGGGGAGCACTGAAGCTTTCTTT
.	.	TRBV19	17	TRBJ1-6	CASSIDRFGFGNSPLHF	TGTGCCAGTAGTATAGATCGGTTCGGGTTTGGGAATTCACCCCTCCACTTT
.	.	TRBV28	12	TRBJ2-7	CASGNRVNEQYF	TGTGCCAGCGGCAACAGGGTCAACGAGCAGTACTTC
TRBD1	few	TRBV24-1	16	TRBJ2-2	CATSDFGQGDTGELFF	TGTGCCACCAGTGATTTTGGACAGGGTGACACCGGGGAGCTGTTTTTT
TRBD1	.	TRBV9	15	TRBJ2-1	CASSGTGGSYNEQFF	TGTGCCAGCAGCGGTACAGGGGGTTCCTACAATGAGCAGTTCTTC
.	.	TRBV20-1	11	TRBJ1-4	CSAYWREKLFF	TGCAGTGCTTACTGGAGGGAAAAACTGTTTTTT
TRBD1	.	TRBV28	18	TRBJ1-6	CASSLRGGGSSYNSPLHF	TGTGCCAGCAGTTTGAGAGGAGGGGGCAGTTCCTATAATTCACCCCTCCACTTT
TRBD1	.	TRBV2	12	TRBJ2-7	CASRTGGYEQYF	TGTGCCAGCAGGACAGGGGGCTACGAGCAGTACTTC
TRBD1	.	TRBV18	15	TRBJ2-2	CASSPRAGGTGELFF	TGTGCCAGCTCACCACGGGCAGGGGGCACCGGGGAGCTGTTTTTT
TRBD1	few	TRBV9	15	TRBJ1-5	CASSVEGQGDQPQHF	TGTGCCAGCAGCGTAGAAGGACAGGGCGATCAGCCCCAGCATTTT
TRBD1	.	TRBV11-1	14	TRBJ2-3	CASSFQGGPDTQYF	TGTGCCAGCAGCTTTCAAGGGGGCCCAGATACGCAGTATTTT
.	few	TRBV7-8	14	TRBJ1-2	CASSRKGVNYGYTF	TGTGCCAGCAGCAGGAAGGGAGTTAACTATGGCTACACCTTC
.	.	TRBV29-1	15	TRBJ2-7	CSVEVAGASSYEQYF	TGCAGCGTTGAAGTCGCAGGGGCTAGCTCCTACGAGCAGTACTTC
.	.	TRBV30	16	TRBJ1-6	CAWSGGGRVGNSPLHF	TGTGCCTGGAGTGGGGGGGGGCGCGTCGGGAATTCACCCCTCCACTTT
TRBD1	.	TRBV5-1	15	TRBJ1-1	CASSPGQGVNTEAFF	TGCGCCAGCAGCCCTGGACAGGGCGTAAACACTGAAGCTTTCTTT
.	few	TRBV7-9	17	TRBJ1-6	CASSLIGGSSYNSPLHF	TGTGCCAGCAGTTTAATCGGGGGTAGCTCCTATAATTCACCCCTCCACTTT
TRBD1	.	TRBV11-1	14	TRBJ1-2	CASSSGTGNYGYTF	TGTGCCAGCAGCTCGGGGACAGGGAACTATGGCTACACCTTC
TRBD1	.	TRBV24-1	15	TRBJ1-2	CATSDPGQGADGYTF	TGTGCCACCAGTGATCCGGGACAGGGGGCGGATGGCTACACCTTC
.	.	TRBV6-5	14	TRBJ2-5	CASKLSGGQETQYF	TGTGCCAGCAAACTATCAGGAGGACAAGAGACCCAGTACTTC
.	.	TRBV19	12	TRBJ1-2	CASSLRGSDYTF	TGTGCCAGTAGCCTAAGAGGCAGCGACTACACCTTC
.	.	TRBV18	14	TRBJ2-5	CASSQGGGKETQYF	TGTGCCAGCTCCCAGGGTGGAGGGAAAGAGACCCAGTACTTC
.	.	TRBV28	12	TRBJ1-6	CASARVNSPLHF	TGTGCCAGCGCCAGGGTGAATTCACCCCTCCACTTT